These 19 T cell receptor beta chains were all obtained from the same sample, sequenced in a study of T cells in localized non-small cell lung cancer. The table came from immunoSEQ multiplex PCR; TCRdb's copy has only in-frame clones and leaves some out. The sample lists tens of thousands of clones; around 80% were seen once. Sequencing used peripheral blood, obtained before any cancer treatment. These receptors were taken from a male donor aged 60 or over with stage III squamous cell lung carcinoma.

The chain uses TRBV9 and TRBJ1-1; D unclear. The CDR3 consists of 14 residues. CDR1 and CDR2 (germline): SGDLS, YYNGEE. Trimming pared 0 bases from V and 1 base from J, leaving 7 bases between. The CDR3 DNA reads TGTGCCAGCAGCGTAGTACACTCGAACACTGAAGCTTTCTTT. It translates to CASSVVHSNTEAFF.

The chain couples TRBV9 to TRBJ2-2; D gene unclear. Per the germline V gene, CDR1 is SGDLS and CDR2 is YYNGEE. This CDR3 region has 16 residues. Trimming pared 0 bases from V and 0 bases from J, leaving 9 bases between. CDR3 sequence (DNA): TGTGCCAGCAGCGTAGCTGAAGATACGAACACCGGGGAGCTGTTTTTT. This sequence encodes CASSVAEDTNTGELFF.

The chain couples TRBV19 to TRBJ2-5, with D perhaps given as TRBD1 or TRBD2 (6 bases each). Germline loops: CDR1 LNHDA, CDR2 SQIVND (reference sequence). The V gene lost 7 bases and the J gene lost 4 bases, with 13 bases spanning the gap. The CDR3 is made up of 13 amino acids. CDR3 residues: CASTPGGGETQYF. The CDR3 DNA reads as TGTGCCAGTACCCCCGGAGGGGGAGAGACCCAGTACTTC. Using reference TRBV19 and TRBJ2-5 for the parts outside the CDR3, the full variable domain is DGGITQSPKYLFRKEGQNVTLSCEQNLNHDAMYWYRQDPGQGLRLIYYSQIVNDFQKGDIAEGYSVSREKKESFPLTVTSAQKNPTAFYLCASTPGGGETQYFGPGTRLLVL.

The J gene is TRBJ1-1, the V gene TRBV6-1; the D is unclear. Per germline, CDR1 MNHNS and CDR2 SASEGT. The V gene lost 7 bases and the J gene lost 6 bases, with 12 bases spanning the gap. This CDR3 comprises 12 residues. CDR3 loop: CASIKGPSEAFF. The CDR3 nucleotides read TGTGCCAGCATAAAGGGCCCCTCTGAAGCTTTCTTT.

J is TRBJ2-3 and V is TRBV5-6; D is uncertain. From germline, CDR1 is SGHDT and CDR2 YYEEEE. The CDR3 length is 14 residues. The ends were cut back, 3 bases at V and 2 bases at J, with 10 bases in the middle. The CDR3 is CASSSKIVTDTQYF. CDR3 DNA: TGTGCCAGCAGCTCGAAAATCGTCACAGATACGCAGTATTTT.

The J gene is TRBJ2-2, the V gene TRBV7-6; D remains ambiguous. The V end lost 1 base, the J end lost 0 bases, and 12 bases lay between the germline ends. The CDR3 spans 17 residues. CDR1 is SGHVS, CDR2 FNYEAQ, per germline. The CDR3 nucleotides read TGTGCCAGCAGCTTAGTGTCGACACACTCGAACACCGGGGAGCTGTTTTTT. Translation gives CASSLVSTHSNTGELFF. Together with reference TRBV7-6 and TRBJ2-2, the CDR3 gives the full variable domain: GAGVSQSPRYKVTKRGQDVALRCDPISGHVSLYWYRQALGQGPEFLTYFNYEAQQDKSGLPNDRFSAERPEGSISTLTIQRTEQRDSAMYRCASSLVSTHSNTGELFFGEGSRLTVL.

This chain joins TRBV6-5 and TRBJ1-2; 7 bases are a match to TRBD1. Germline loops: CDR1 MNHEY, CDR2 SVGAGI. The length of the CDR3 is 13 residues. The ends lost 5 bases at V and 4 bases at J; junction bases unmatched: 4. CDR3: CASSEDRVYGYTF. In DNA, the CDR3 is TGTGCCAGCAGTGAAGACAGGGTCTATGGCTACACCTTC.

CDR3: CASSLAGGWNTEAFF. CDR3 DNA sequence: TGTGCCAGCAGCTTGGCAGGGGGATGGAACACTGAAGCTTTCTTT. The gene calls are TRBV5-4 and TRBJ1-1, with 7 bases that match TRBD1. V lost 0 bases to trimming and J lost 1 base; unmatched junction nucleotides: 3. Germline CDR1 SGHNT, CDR2 YYREEE (reference sequence). The CDR3 runs 15 residues.

The CDR3 DNA sequence: TGTGCCAGCAGCTTAGCGTGGGCAGGGACTAATGAGCAGTTCTTC. Translation gives CASSLAWAGTNEQFF. The V call is TRBV7-6, the J call TRBJ2-1, with D perhaps TRBD2 (6 bases). CDR3 length equals 15 residues. Germline CDR1 SGHVS, CDR2 FNYEAQ. Trimming removed 0 bases from V and 7 bases from J, with 13 bases in between.

DNA for the CDR3: TGTGCCTGGAGTGAGGGTAACTACAATGAGCAGTTCTTC. Its protein is CAWSEGNYNEQFF. The rearrangement joins TRBV30 to TRBJ2-1; no clear D. Germline V lookup: CDR1 GTSNPN, CDR2 SVGIG (reference sequence). V dropped 1 base and J dropped 3 bases, with 7 bases sitting between them. The length of the CDR3 is 13 residues.

The CDR3: CAITRSRGSLPQHF. The CDR3 DNA is TGTGCCATTACGAGGTCCAGGGGCTCTTTACCCCAGCATTTT. The chain recombines TRBV21-1 with TRBJ1-5; the table's D call, TRBD1, was not checked against the DNA. TRBV21-1 is flagged as a pseudogene. This CDR3 has 14 residues.

The genes are TRBV5-5 and TRBJ2-1; a weak D match, TRBD2 (6 bases). In germline, CDR1 is SGHKS, CDR2 YYEKEE (reference sequence). Trimming cost V 4 bases and J 0 bases, with 14 bases left between them. CDR3 size: 16 residues. CDR3 nucleotide sequence: TGTGCCAGCAGCCTCCGCCGGGGGAGCTCCTACAATGAGCAGTTCTTC. It encodes CASSLRRGSSYNEQFF.

The rearrangement uses TRBV5-4 and TRBJ1-3; 7 bases align to TRBD1. The CDR3 covers 16 residues. J lost 2 bases, V lost 4 bases, and 9 bases had no gene match. CDR1 SGHNT and CDR2 YYREEE come from the germline V gene (reference sequence). Here the CDR3 DNA reads TGTGCCAGCAGCCTCGACAGGGAGATAGCTGGAAACACCATATATTTT. Translated, it gives CASSLDREIAGNTIYF.

The table lists this clone with a count of one. The chain links TRBV7-3 to TRBJ2-5; 8 bases are a match to TRBD1. Germline-derived CDR1 and CDR2 are SGHTA and FQGTGA. Trimming at V came to 1 base and at J to 5 bases, leaving 0 bases not matched to a gene. The CDR3 extends over 13 amino acids. CDR3 region: CASSLNRGETQYF. The CDR3 DNA follows: TGTGCCAGCAGCTTAAACAGGGGGGAGACCCAGTACTTC.

The CDR3 loop reads CAWTWGVSSYNEQFF. The DNA for the CDR3 is TGTGCCTGGACCTGGGGGGTCAGCTCCTACAATGAGCAGTTCTTC. This chain links TRBV30 with TRBJ2-1; D possibly corresponds to TRBD2 (6 bases). The CDR3 covers 15 residues. Germline CDR1 is GTSNPN and CDR2 is SVGIG (reference sequence). V was cut by 4 bases and J by 0 bases, with 13 bases left in between.

In DNA, the CDR3 is TGTGCCAGCAGCTTCCACGGGACTAGCGGGAGTGGCACAGATACGCAGTATTTT. It yields the protein CASSFHGTSGSGTDTQYF. This chain connects TRBV5-4 to TRBJ2-3; TRBD2 matches at 14 bases. V was pared by 2 bases and J by 1 base, with 6 bases of the junction left unmatched. CDR3 size: 18 residues. Per germline, CDR1 SGHNT and CDR2 YYREEE (reference sequence). The full variable domain, rest sourced from reference TRBV5-4 and TRBJ2-3, is ETGVTQSPTHLIKTRGQQVTLRCSSQSGHNTVSWYQQALGQGPQFIFQYYREEENGRGNFPPRFSGLQFPNYSSELNVNALELDDSALYLCASSFHGTSGSGTDTQYFGPGTRLTVL.

This clone was detected only a few times. This sequence joins TRBV6-1 and TRBJ1-5; D ambiguous. The germline V gene encodes CDR1 MNHNS and CDR2 SASEGT. This CDR3 region has 15 residues. Trimming left V 8 bases short and J 0 bases short, with 14 bases between. The CDR3, as DNA: TGTGCCAGCCTCTACGTGGCGAATAGCAATCAGCCCCAGCATTTT. This encodes CASLYVANSNQPQHF.

The V and J genes are TRBV30 and TRBJ1-2, with 10 bases matching TRBD1. This CDR3 is 15 amino acids long. Trimming took 2 bases from V and 7 from J; bases not matched to a gene: 10. The germline V gene encodes CDR1 GTSNPN and CDR2 SVGIG (reference sequence). The CDR3 spells CAWSLRDRGLGGYTF. The CDR3 nucleotides read TGTGCCTGGAGTCTACGAGACAGGGGGCTTGGTGGCTACACCTTC.

This clone came up a few times. This rearrangement joins TRBV5-1 to TRBJ2-2, with 7 bases lining up with TRBD2. The CDR3 runs 14 residues. CDR1 and CDR2 from the germline V gene are SGHRS and YFSETQ. With 10 bases clipped from V and 2 bases from J, the junction kept 8 bases outside the gene matches. CDR3 coding DNA: TGCGCCGGGCGGCGGGAGACAAACACCGGGGAGCTGTTTTTT. As protein: CAGRRETNTGELFF. Based on the CDR3 plus reference TRBV5-1 and TRBJ2-2, the full variable domain is KAGVTQTPRYLIKTRGQQVTLSCSPISGHRSVSWYQQTPGQGLQFLFEYFSETQRNKGNFPGRFSGRQFSNSRSEMNVSTLELGDSALYLCAGRRETNTGELFFGEGSRLTVL.